Listed below are T cell receptor beta chains from one sample, sequenced in a study of shared clonotypes between healthy human individuals. The protocol was immunoSEQ multiplex PCR, while the TCRdb copy is restricted to in-frame clones and leaves out a portion. Of about 480,000 clones in the sample, 75% to 80% were seen once. The sample was PBMCs. These receptors all stem from a woman aged 40 to 55 in good health. Some clones in this sample may be carry-over from other donors' samples. Each CDR3 is given with its conserved first and last residue. D genes are given only for firm matches. Expanded clones get a size class; other rows say once, few or many, or leave the size out.

clone_size	j_call	d_call	v_call	cdr3_nt	cdr3_aa
once	TRBJ1-1	-	TRBV6-6	TGTGCCAGCACCCCTACAGCTCTCACTGAAGCTTTCTTT	CASTPTALTEAFF
once	TRBJ1-1	-	TRBV28	TGTGCCAGCACCTTGAACACTGAAGCTTTCTTT	CASTLNTEAFF
-	TRBJ1-1	TRBD1	TRBV18	TGTGCCAGCTCACCGGCCGAGGACAGGTACACTGAAGCTTTCTTT	CASSPAEDRYTEAFF
-	TRBJ2-7	TRBD2	TRBV7-9	TGTGCCAGCAGCCAGACTAGCGGACCCTACGAGCAGTACTTC	CASSQTSGPYEQYF
once	TRBJ2-1	-	TRBV7-6	TGTGCCAGCAGCCCCTTAGGGACTGAGCAGTTCTTC	CASSPLGTEQFF
once	TRBJ1-2	-	TRBV6-4	TGTGCCAGCAGTGCCCCCTATGGCTACACCTTC	CASSAPYGYTF
once	TRBJ2-2	TRBD1	TRBV30	TGTGCCTGGAGTGTAGGGGACAGCAGGGACCGGGGAGCTGTTTTT	CAWSVGDSRDRGAVF
-	TRBJ1-4	-	TRBV6-6	TGTGCCAGCAGTTACAGGGGTGGGGAAAAACTGTTTTTT	CASSYRGGEKLFF
-	TRBJ1-4	TRBD1	TRBV6-5	TGTGCCAGCAGTCCCGACAGGGACTTAGAAAAACTGTTTTTT	CASSPDRDLEKLFF
-	TRBJ1-1	-	TRBV27	TGTGCCAGCAGTTTTGGGAGGTATGGGCAGGAAGCTTTCTTT	CASSFGRYGQEAFF